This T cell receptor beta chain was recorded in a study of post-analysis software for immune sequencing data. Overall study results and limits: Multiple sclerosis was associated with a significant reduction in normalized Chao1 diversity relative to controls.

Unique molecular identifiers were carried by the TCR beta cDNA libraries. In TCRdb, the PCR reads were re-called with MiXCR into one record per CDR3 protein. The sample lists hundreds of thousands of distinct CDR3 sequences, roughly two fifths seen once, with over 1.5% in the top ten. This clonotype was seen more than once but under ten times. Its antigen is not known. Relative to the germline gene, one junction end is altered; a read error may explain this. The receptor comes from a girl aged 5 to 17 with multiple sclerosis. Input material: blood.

This CDR3 is CASSPEPQYF. The CDR3 DNA is TGTGCCAGCAGCCCAGAGCCCCAGTACTTC. V is TRBV7-9 and J is TRBJ2-5; D uncertain. Germline CDR1 reads SEHNR; CDR2 reads FQNEAQ (reference sequence). The CDR3 extends over 10 amino acids.